Sequencing of this TCR beta chain was carried out in a study of spatial heterogeneity in lung cancer. V was pared by 3 bases and J by 6 bases, with 14 bases between. The CDR3 consists of 14 residues. The germline CDR1 and CDR2 sequences are DFQATT and SNEGSKA (reference sequence). At least ten counts were recorded for this clonotype. Its antigen is still unknown. Study-wide findings and caveats: Compared with follow-up, resection was when ubiquitous expanded tumor TCRs appeared in blood more.

The time point was: sample taken at primary tumor resection. The donors were 70 or so patients with non-small cell lung cancer that was early-stage and untreated. The sequenced material consisted of unsorted whole RNA from tumor, nontumor lung or frozen PBMC. TCR cDNA molecules each carried a unique molecular identifier. TCRdb itself ran the 5' RACE reads through MiXCR, one entry per CDR3 protein. Found here are around 11,000 distinct CDR3 sequences, around 6.3% of them singletons; the top ten hold under 30%. This specimen was PBMCs, taken at surgery. The sequence was collected from a male donor with early-stage non-small cell lung cancer. The V gene is TRBV20-1, the J gene TRBJ1-4; no clear D gene. The CDR3 spells CSASSGMEYEKLFF. The DNA of the CDR3 is TGCAGTGCTAGTTCGGGGATGGAATATGAAAAACTGTTTTTT.